The entry below describes one T cell receptor beta chain. Patients in the hyperthyroidism group, adults aged 18 to 65, were newly diagnosed, under 2 months' duration. The data were obtained in a study of Graves' ophthalmopathy and Graves' hyperthyroidism. Study in general: The term stable hyperthyroidism indicated an absence of ophthalmopathy within 18 months of follow-up.

The study amplified TCR beta CDR3 regions using RNA transcripts. Second-round multiplex PCR followed a first-round RT-PCR using HTBI primers. In TCRdb, the multiplex PCR reads were re-called with MiXCR into one record per CDR3 protein. The profile shows over a million distinct CDR3 sequences, about 38% of them singletons. With 0 bases clipped from V and 6 bases from J, the junction kept 8 bases outside the gene matches. This CDR3 comprises 15 residues. Germline CDR1 is SGDLS and CDR2 is YYNGEE. Sequencing input: peripheral blood or thyroid tissue (not recorded which). This sequence was found in an adult man with Graves' hyperthyroidism. The chain has TRBV9 and TRBJ2-7; TRBD1 aligns across 8 bases. CDR3 DNA sequence: TGTGCCAGCAGCGTAGCCCCGGGACAGGAGAGCGAGCAGTACTTC. Translating gives CASSVAPGQESEQYF.